Each of the 21 T cell receptor beta chains below was sequenced from the same sample in a study of cytomegalovirus exposure and HLA in healthy donors. PCR used 60 Vbeta primers and 13 Jbeta primers. TCRdb keeps only in-frame clones here, not all; method: immunoSEQ multiplex PCR. The data show approximately 140,000 clones, around 60% seen once. The material sequenced was PBMCs. Receptor source: a woman aged 55-69 years in good health and CMV-seropositive.

The DNA of the CDR3 is TGTGCCAGTAAAGTACAGGGGGGCACTGAAGCTTTCTTT. Translated: CASKVQGGTEAFF. The gene calls are TRBV19 and TRBJ1-1, with 8 bases aligning to TRBD1. The germline gives CDR1 LNHDA, CDR2 SQIVND (reference sequence). CDR3 size: 13 residues. Germline trimming cut 7 bases from V and 4 bases from J; bases unmatched to any gene: 5. Supplemented by reference TRBV19 and TRBJ1-1, the full variable domain reads DGGITQSPKYLFRKEGQNVTLSCEQNLNHDAMYWYRQDPGQGLRLIYYSQIVNDFQKGDIAEGYSVSREKKESFPLTVTSAQKNPTAFYLCASKVQGGTEAFFGQGTRLTVV.

V gene TRBV25-1 combines with J gene TRBJ1-2; perhaps TRBD1 as D (5 bases). Germline CDR1 reads MGHDK; CDR2 reads SYGVNS. Trimming left V 6 bases short and J 8 bases short, with 16 bases between. The CDR3 covers 13 residues. The CDR3 nucleotides read TGTGCCAGCAGCCTCACCAGGGCGTGGGGCTACACCTTC. This gives the protein CASSLTRAWGYTF.

This chain uses TRBV9 with TRBJ2-3, with D hard to call. Germline V lookup: CDR1 SGDLS, CDR2 YYNGEE. The CDR3 length is 14 residues. V was clipped by 4 bases and J by 2 bases, with 11 bases between them. CDR3 protein: CASSLEFATDTQYF. CDR3 nucleotides: TGTGCCAGCAGCCTCGAGTTCGCCACAGATACGCAGTATTTT.

This clone was recorded a few times. V and J are TRBV6-1 and TRBJ1-1; 7 nucleotides line up with TRBD1. The germline V gene encodes CDR1 MNHNS and CDR2 SASEGT. With 2 bases clipped from V and 4 bases from J, the junction kept 10 bases outside the gene matches. The CDR3 is 16 residues long. CDR3 sequence reads: CASSETTGVPSTEAFF. For the CDR3, the DNA is TGTGCCAGCAGTGAAACTACAGGGGTCCCTAGCACTGAAGCTTTCTTT.

This chain uses TRBV2 with TRBJ1-5; D unresolved. Between the trimmed V and J ends, which lost 0 bases and 7 bases, there was a span of 7 bases. The CDR3 has 13 residues. CDR1 SNHLY and CDR2 FYNNEI come from the germline V gene. CDR3 residues: CASSEAREQPQHF. CDR3 sequence (DNA): TGTGCCAGCAGTGAAGCACGAGAACAGCCCCAGCATTTT.

Only a few counts were recorded for this clone. The chain uses TRBV5-4 and TRBJ2-2, with D unclear. V was shortened by 0 bases and J by 5 bases, with 5 bases between the two germline ends. Germline CDR1 SGHNT, CDR2 YYREEE (reference sequence). The CDR3 has 13 amino acids. Here the CDR3 DNA reads TGTGCCAGCAGCTTGGTTAGAACCGGGGAGCTGTTTTTT. Translated: CASSLVRTGELFF.

With respect to this clone: A read error may produce the germline difference seen at one junction end. V gene TRBV30 combines with J gene TRBJ2-7, with D unresolved. The V gene's germline CDR1 is GTSNPN and CDR2 SVGIG (reference sequence). The CDR3 has 13 amino acids. The CDR3 region has the DNA TGTGCCTGGAGTGTAACCGGGTCCTACAAGCAGTACTTC. It specifies CAWSVTGSYKQYF.

In this sample, this clone turned up a few times. V and J are TRBV5-4 and TRBJ1-2; possibly TRBD1 for D (6 bases). Germline lookup yields CDR1 SGHNT and CDR2 YYREEE (reference sequence). The V gene lost 4 bases and the J gene lost 0 bases, with 13 bases spanning the gap. The CDR3 covers 15 residues. DNA of the CDR3: TGTGCCAGCAGCCCGGACAGTGGCTCTAACTATGGCTACACCTTC. Translating it yields CASSPDSGSNYGYTF.

This clone was seen more than once but under ten times. The V gene is TRBV10-2, the J gene TRBJ1-5, with a tentative D call TRBD1 (6 bases). The germline CDR1 and CDR2 sequences are WSHSY and SAAADI. The CDR3 has 14 amino acids. V was clipped by 6 bases and J by 7 bases, with 16 bases between them. The CDR3 region has the DNA TGCGCCAGCAGAGTGGGGGGGGCTGGGCAGCCCCAGCATTTT. Its protein is CASRVGGAGQPQHF.

This sequence joins TRBV7-9 and TRBJ2-7, with D possibly being TRBD1 (7 bases). The CDR3 is 16 amino acids. In germline, CDR1 is SEHNR, CDR2 FQNEAQ (reference sequence). Trimming took 2 bases from V and 0 from J, leaving 14 bases between them. The CDR3 protein is CASSLPQGRISYEQYF. In nucleotides, the CDR3 is TGTGCCAGCAGCTTACCACAGGGGAGGATCTCCTACGAGCAGTACTTC.

This clone is a singleton in its sample. The chain joins TRBV9 to TRBJ2-3; 7 positions match TRBD2. Germline trimming cut 0 bases from V and 9 bases from J; bases unmatched to any gene: 10. Germline V CDR1 and CDR2: SGDLS, YYNGEE. The CDR3 runs to 15 residues. CDR3 region: CASSVVIGGERTQYF. CDR3 nucleotides: TGTGCCAGCAGCGTAGTCATTGGGGGGGAGCGGACGCAGTATTTT.

J is TRBJ1-2 and V is TRBV30, with D unclear. The CDR3 contains 13 residues. Trimming removed 2 bases from V and 0 bases from J, with 7 bases in between. Germline V gene data show CDR1 as GTSNPN and CDR2 as SVGIG (reference sequence). In DNA, the CDR3 is TGTGCCTGGAGTCTCAGGCCTAACTATGGCTACACCTTC. It yields the protein CAWSLRPNYGYTF.

This chain joins TRBV7-8 and TRBJ2-5; D unresolved. CDR3 length equals 12 residues. V lost 5 bases and J 5 bases, leaving 9 bases between the germline ends. Germline V CDR1 and CDR2: SGHVS, FQNEAQ. The CDR3: CASSHRVETQYF. The CDR3 DNA is TGTGCCAGCAGCCACCGAGTTGAGACCCAGTACTTC.

The rearrangement links TRBV5-4 to TRBJ2-3, with 8 bases aligning to TRBD2. The CDR3 covers 14 residues. CDR1 and CDR2 from the germline V gene are SGHNT and YYREEE (reference sequence). V dropped 2 bases and J dropped 13; count of bases not matched to a gene: 12. For the CDR3, the DNA is TGTGCCAGCAGCTTAGCGGGAGCTGCCGAGCTGGAGTATTTT. Translating it yields CASSLAGAAELEYF.

The chain carries TRBV5-1 and TRBJ2-2, with 10 nucleotides matching TRBD2. Germline V CDR1 and CDR2: SGHRS, YFSETQ. The CDR3 contains 16 residues. Unmatched junction bases numbered 10, after V lost 3 bases and J lost 8 bases. This CDR3 is CASSSLAGDGSGELFF. For the CDR3, the DNA is TGCGCCAGCAGCTCCCTAGCGGGAGATGGTTCTGGGGAGCTGTTTTTT.

The chain links TRBV6-5 to TRBJ2-5; D may be TRBD1 (6 bases). This CDR3 is 14 amino acids long. Trimming shortened V by 3 bases and J by 5 bases, and 13 bases separated the two germline ends. From germline, CDR1 is MNHEY and CDR2 SVGAGI. Here the CDR3 DNA reads TGTGCCAGCAGTTATACAGGGATTGTGGAGACCCAGTACTTC. This encodes CASSYTGIVETQYF.

V and J are TRBV6-5 and TRBJ2-3; the match to TRBD2 covers 7 bases. The length of the CDR3 is 15 residues. The germline gives CDR1 MNHEY, CDR2 SVGAGI. V shed 6 bases and J 1 base; nucleotides not matched to a gene: 7. The CDR3 DNA is TGTGCCAGCAGCCCTAGCGGAGGGGGCACAGATACGCAGTATTTT. The encoded protein is CASSPSGGGTDTQYF.

The rearrangement links TRBV5-4 to TRBJ2-3; TRBD2 agrees at 9 bases. The CDR3 totals 14 residues. Unmatched junction bases numbered 5, after V lost 5 bases and J lost 4 bases. Germline assignment: CDR1 SGHNT and CDR2 YYREEE (reference sequence). The CDR3 reads CASRTGTSPDTQYF. As DNA, the CDR3 is TGTGCCAGCAGAACCGGGACTAGCCCAGATACGCAGTATTTT.

The chain uses TRBV5-1 and TRBJ2-1; 8 nucleotides agree with TRBD2. The CDR3 runs to 17 residues. J gave up 2 bases and V 0 bases, and 7 bases lay outside the gene matches. Per germline, CDR1 SGHRS and CDR2 YFSETQ. In DNA, the CDR3 is TGCGCCAGCAGCTTGGAGGCGGGAGGAGTCCCCTACAATGAGCAGTTCTTC. Translation: CASSLEAGGVPYNEQFF. Full variable domain (rest looked up from reference TRBV5-1 and TRBJ2-1): KAGVTQTPRYLIKTRGQQVTLSCSPISGHRSVSWYQQTPGQGLQFLFEYFSETQRNKGNFPGRFSGRQFSNSRSEMNVSTLELGDSALYLCASSLEAGGVPYNEQFFGPGTRLTVL.

This chain links TRBV18 with TRBJ2-7; the match to TRBD2 covers 10 bases. The CDR3 contains 19 residues. CDR1 and CDR2 (germline): KGHSH, LQKENI. V lost 3 bases to trimming and J lost 3 bases; unmatched junction nucleotides: 17. The DNA for the CDR3 is TGTGCCAGCTCACCTTTGGTTGTGGCTAGCGGGAGTGGTTACTACGAGCAGTACTTC. Translation: CASSPLVVASGSGYYEQYF. Based on the CDR3 plus reference TRBV18 and TRBJ2-7, the full variable domain is NAGVMQNPRHLVRRRGQEARLRCSPMKGHSHVYWYRQLPEEGLKFMVYLQKENIIDESGMPKERFSAEFPKEGPSILRIQQVVRGDSAAYFCASSPLVVASGSGYYEQYFGPGTRLTVT.

The rearrangement links TRBV2 to TRBJ2-2; 7 nucleotides align to TRBD2. Germline V gene lookup returns CDR1 SNHLY and CDR2 FYNNEI. V shed 0 bases and J 5 bases; nucleotides not matched to a gene: 3. The CDR3 spans 15 residues. CDR3 amino acids: CASSEAAGETGELFF. As DNA, the CDR3 is TGTGCCAGCAGTGAAGCCGCGGGAGAAACCGGGGAGCTGTTTTTT.